A selection of T cell receptor beta chains follows, all from one sample in a study of blood T cell repertoires in COVID-19. The data were produced by immunoSEQ multiplex PCR, yet TCRdb's version contains in-frame clones alone and is incomplete. The table has 250,000 to 300,000 clones, about nine tenths seen once. Sequenced: PBMCs or T cells enriched from blood (not recorded which). All receptors come from a woman in her 30s who had recovered from COVID-19. Both conserved end residues are part of each CDR3. D genes are given only for firm matches. Clone size is stated in some rows and not others, as once, few, many or a class when expanded.

V	D	size	J	DNA	CDR3
TRBV12-5	TRBD2	-	TRBJ2-1	TGTGCTAGTGGTTTGGTAGGGACTAGCGGGAGCCACAATGAGCAGTTCTTC	CASGLVGTSGSHNEQFF
TRBV5-4	TRBD1	-	TRBJ2-1	TGTGCCAGCAGCACCGGGACAGTCTACAATGAGCAGTTCTTC	CASSTGTVYNEQFF
TRBV6-2/TRBV6-3	-	-	TRBJ2-7	TGTGCCAGCAGTTACCAGTCCTACGGGTCGGGCTACGAGCAGTACTTC	CASSYQSYGSGYEQYF
TRBV6-5	-	-	TRBJ2-3	TGTGCCAGCAGTTACTCTCGCGGGCCAGATACGCAGTATTTT	CASSYSRGPDTQYF
TRBV19	-	-	TRBJ2-5	TGTGCCAGTAGTATCTCCCCAGGGGTGGAGACCCAGTACTTC	CASSISPGVETQYF
TRBV7-2	TRBD1	once	TRBJ1-2	TGTGCCAGCAGCCCAAGACAGGGCCCAGCTAACTATGGCTACACCTTC	CASSPRQGPANYGYTF
TRBV5-1	TRBD1	-	TRBJ2-7	TGCGCCAGCAGCTTTGAAGGACAGGGAATCAACGAGCAGTACTTC	CASSFEGQGINEQYF
TRBV28	TRBD1	-	TRBJ2-1	TGTGCCAGTAGCCGGGACAGTGCATACAATGAGCAGTTCTTC	CASSRDSAYNEQFF
TRBV9	TRBD2	-	TRBJ2-1	TGTGCCAGCAGTATGTCTAGCGGGAGATACAATGAGCAGTTCTTC	CASSMSSGRYNEQFF
TRBV7-8	-	-	TRBJ1-1	TGTGCCAGCAGCTCTCGACAGAATATGAACACTGAAGCTTTCTTT	CASSSRQNMNTEAFF
TRBV12-3/TRBV12-4	-	-	TRBJ1-2	TGTGCCAGCAGTTTTGGAGGGTACGGCGGCTACACCTTC	CASSFGGYGGYTF
TRBV29-1	TRBD2	-	TRBJ2-5	TGCAGCTCCAGCGGGAGGGGGAGGGAGACCCAGTACTTC	CSSSGRGRETQYF